These 6 T cell receptor beta chains were all obtained from the same sample, sequenced in a study of blood T cells in healthy people across ages. Sample-barcoded 5' priming and a J-beta primer mix drove a second PCR of about 6 to 12 cycles. MiXCR, run by TCRdb on the 5' RACE reads, gives a single entry per CDR3 protein. The sample comprises approximately 600,000 distinct CDR3 sequences, approximately 59% of which are singletons, and 30% to 40% rests with the top ten. Specimen: blood. The receptor source for this set is a man in his fifties or sixties in good health.

The chain combines TRBV20-1 with TRBJ1-1; perhaps TRBD1 as D (6 bases). Germline-derived CDR1 and CDR2 are DFQATT and SNEGSKA (reference sequence). This CDR3 has 15 amino acids. V was pared by 7 bases and J by 0 bases, with 18 bases between. The CDR3 spells CSGLPLDSMNTEAFF. CDR3 DNA: TGCAGTGGGCTCCCCCTGGACAGCATGAACACTGAAGCTTTCTTT.

This clonotype occurred a few times. This chain links TRBV27 with TRBJ2-7, with 8 bases aligning to TRBD1. CDR3 length equals 19 residues. Per germline, CDR1 MNHEY and CDR2 SMNVEV (reference sequence). J lost 4 bases, V lost 6 bases, and 23 bases had no gene match. CDR3 residues: CASRHIGVPRTGQVYEQYF. CDR3 in DNA: TGTGCCAGCAGACACATAGGCGTACCCCGGACAGGGCAAGTTTACGAGCAGTACTTC.

This sequence joins TRBV6-5 and TRBJ1-4; no reliable D call. V was trimmed by 0 bases and J by 11 bases, leaving 13 bases between them. Germline V gives CDR1 MNHEY, CDR2 SVGAGI. This CDR3 is built from 14 residues. Written as DNA, the CDR3 is TGTGCCAGCAGTTACTCGAGTGAGGGTTTGAAACTGTTTTTT. Translated, it gives CASSYSSEGLKLFF.

V usage is TRBV7-9 and J usage is TRBJ1-5; D call uncertain. Germline assignment: CDR1 SEHNR and CDR2 FQNEAQ (reference sequence). This CDR3 comprises 14 residues. With 1 base removed from V and 6 bases from J, the gap between germline ends came to 10 bases. The CDR3 loop reads CASSLGGATQPQHF. Here the CDR3 DNA reads TGTGCCAGCAGCTTAGGGGGAGCGACTCAGCCCCAGCATTTT.

The chain joins TRBV7-8 to TRBJ2-7; 11 positions match TRBD2. The germline gives CDR1 SGHVS, CDR2 FQNEAQ. The V gene end was trimmed by 5 bases and the J gene end by 5 bases; junction bases not matched to a gene: 8. This CDR3 comprises 15 residues. The CDR3 DNA is TGTGCCAGCAGCGGGCGTAGCGGGGGGGCCGACGAGCAGTACTTC. It translates to CASSGRSGGADEQYF.

J is TRBJ2-1 and V is TRBV9; D tentatively reads TRBD1 or TRBD2 (5 bases each). Germline CDR1 is SGDLS and CDR2 is YYNGEE. V dropped 4 bases and J dropped 3 bases, with 17 bases sitting between them. This CDR3 contains 16 residues. CDR3 sequence: CASSPGDEGRYNEQFF. CDR3 nucleotide sequence: TGTGCCAGCAGCCCCGGGGACGAGGGCCGCTACAATGAGCAGTTCTTC. Supplemented by reference TRBV9 and TRBJ2-1, the full variable domain reads DSGVTQTPKHLITATGQRVTLRCSPRSGDLSVYWYQQSLDQGLQFLIQYYNGEERAKGNILERFSAQQFPDLHSELNLSSLELGDSALYFCASSPGDEGRYNEQFFGPGTRLTVL.